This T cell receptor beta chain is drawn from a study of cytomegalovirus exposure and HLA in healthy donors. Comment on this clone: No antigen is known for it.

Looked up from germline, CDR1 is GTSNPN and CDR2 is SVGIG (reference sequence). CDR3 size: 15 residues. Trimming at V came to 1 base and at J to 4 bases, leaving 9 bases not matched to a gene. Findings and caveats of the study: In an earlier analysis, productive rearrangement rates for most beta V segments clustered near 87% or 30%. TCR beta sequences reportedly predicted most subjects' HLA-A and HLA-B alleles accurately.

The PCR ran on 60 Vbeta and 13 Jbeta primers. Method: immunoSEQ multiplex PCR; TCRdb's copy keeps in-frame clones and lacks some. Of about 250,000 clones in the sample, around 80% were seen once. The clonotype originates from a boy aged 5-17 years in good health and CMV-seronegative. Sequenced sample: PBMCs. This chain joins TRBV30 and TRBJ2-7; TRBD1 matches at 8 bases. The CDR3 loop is CAWSADDRGPYEQYF. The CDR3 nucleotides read TGTGCCTGGAGTGCTGACGACAGGGGACCTTACGAGCAGTACTTC.